This passage covers 11 T cell receptor beta chains from one sample sequenced in a study of control samples from healthy donors and cancer patients. The assay was immunoSEQ multiplex PCR, and TCRdb's table has in-frame clones only and misses some. Here the sample spans approximately 230,000 clones, almost 85% being singletons. Source material: PBMCs. The receptor source for this set is a woman aged 60-75 years with lung cancer.

The chain recombines TRBV5-1 with TRBJ2-1; 12 bases align to TRBD2. V was pared by 3 bases and J by 7 bases, with 5 bases of the junction left unmatched. Per the germline V gene, CDR1 is SGHRS and CDR2 is YFSETQ. The CDR3 contains 15 residues. The CDR3 DNA is TGCGCCAGCAGCTCGACTAGCGGGAGTTTGAATGAGCAGTTCTTC. This sequence encodes CASSSTSGSLNEQFF.

The CDR3 region has the DNA TGCGCCAGCAGCTTCTCTGTCGGTGTACAGTCCGAGCAGTACTTC. This translates into CASSFSVGVQSEQYF. The gene calls are TRBV5-1 and TRBJ2-7; no definite D call. This CDR3 is 15 amino acids long. Germline V gives CDR1 SGHRS, CDR2 YFSETQ. V was pared by 2 bases and J by 6 bases, with 18 bases between. The full variable domain, in which reference TRBV5-1 and TRBJ2-7 provide the parts outside the CDR3, is KAGVTQTPRYLIKTRGQQVTLSCSPISGHRSVSWYQQTPGQGLQFLFEYFSETQRNKGNFPGRFSGRQFSNSRSEMNVSTLELGDSALYLCASSFSVGVQSEQYFGPGTRLTVT.

This rearrangement joins TRBV10-2 to TRBJ1-4, with no clear D. From germline, CDR1 is WSHSY and CDR2 SAAADI. This CDR3 has 12 residues. The V gene lost 4 bases and the J gene lost 5 bases, with 5 bases spanning the gap. The CDR3 sequence: CASSGENEKLFF. Here the CDR3 DNA reads TGCGCCAGCAGTGGGGAGAATGAAAAACTGTTTTTT.

The chain combines TRBV14 with TRBJ2-2, with no clear D. The CDR3 loop spans 15 amino acids. Trimming took off 6 bases at V and 0 bases at J, with 11 bases between the two ends. Germline values: CDR1 SGHDN, CDR2 FVKESK. The CDR3 loop reads CASSRQVANTGELFF. The CDR3 nucleotides are TGTGCCAGCAGTCGGCAGGTCGCGAACACCGGGGAGCTGTTTTTT.

This chain links TRBV5-1 with TRBJ2-2; D remains ambiguous. In germline, CDR1 is SGHRS, CDR2 YFSETQ. Trimming removed 6 bases at V and 0 bases at J, with 9 bases between. The CDR3 has 14 residues. CDR3 in DNA: TGCGCCAGCACCGTAGTACCGAACACCGGGGAGCTGTTTTTT. Protein product: CASTVVPNTGELFF.

V gene TRBV4-2 combines with J gene TRBJ1-2, with D perhaps TRBD1 (6 bases). V was trimmed by 0 bases and J by 4 bases, leaving 18 bases between them. Germline-derived CDR1 and CDR2 are LGHNA and YNFKEQ. The CDR3 consists of 17 residues. The CDR3 loop reads CASSQERPNRVGYGYTF. CDR3 bases: TGTGCCAGCAGCCAAGAACGTCCAAACAGGGTGGGCTATGGCTACACCTTC.

The rearrangement uses TRBV5-1 and TRBJ2-1; 7 bases are shared with TRBD2. There are 16 residues in the CDR3. From germline, CDR1 is SGHRS and CDR2 YFSETQ. V lost 4 bases, J lost 0 bases, and 7 bases stayed unmatched. CDR3 residues: CASSRSGAASYNEQFF. In DNA, the CDR3 is TGCGCCAGCAGCCGAAGCGGGGCTGCCTCCTACAATGAGCAGTTCTTC.

The rearrangement uses TRBV12-3 or TRBV12-4 and TRBJ2-2; no reliable D call. The length of the CDR3 is 11 residues. Trimming took 3 bases from V and 7 from J, leaving 3 bases between them. The CDR3 reads CASSFGGELFF. DNA for the CDR3: TGTGCCAGCAGTTTCGGCGGGGAGCTGTTTTTT.

The chain recombines TRBV5-4 with TRBJ2-1, with 10 bases that match TRBD2. The CDR3 has 16 amino acids. The junction had 4 bases not matched to a gene; V was cut back by 0 bases and J by 4 bases. Germline-derived CDR1 and CDR2 are SGHNT and YYREEE (reference sequence). The CDR3 DNA reads as TGTGCCAGCAGCTTGGGACTAGCGGGCGGGTACAATGAGCAGTTCTTC. Translated: CASSLGLAGGYNEQFF.

This chain joins TRBV3-1 (or the pseudogene TRBV3-2) and TRBJ1-5; D not certain. This CDR3 spans 15 amino acids. Trimming left V 1 base short and J 0 bases short, with 7 bases between. Germline loops: CDR1 LGHDT, CDR2 YNNKEL (reference sequence). The CDR3 DNA is TGTGCCAGCAGCCAAGGTTTCAGTAGCAATCAGCCCCAGCATTTT. Its translation: CASSQGFSSNQPQHF.

This clone has just one count. The chain recombines TRBV7-2 with TRBJ1-1; D is unclear. This CDR3 is built from 14 residues. V was trimmed by 3 bases and J by 6 bases, leaving 14 bases between them. Germline V gene lookup returns CDR1 SGHTA and CDR2 FQGNSA. The CDR3 protein is CASSFWTDASEAFF. The CDR3 bases are TGTGCCAGCAGCTTCTGGACGGACGCTTCTGAAGCTTTCTTT. Supplemented by reference TRBV7-2 and TRBJ1-1, the full variable domain reads GAGVSQSPSNKVTEKGKDVELRCDPISGHTALYWYRQSLGQGLEFLIYFQGNSAPDKSGLPSDRFSAERTGGSVSTLTIQRTQQEDSAVYLCASSFWTDASEAFFGQGTRLTVV.